This T cell receptor (beta chain) was sequenced during a study of T cell changes during pregnancy in multiple sclerosis. V was pared by 6 bases and J by 3 bases, with 12 bases between. CDR3 size: 13 residues. The germline CDR1 and CDR2 sequences are MNHEY and SVGAGI. Produced via immunoSEQ multiplex PCR; TCRdb's table is partial and in-frame only. The repertoire has 85,000 to 120,000 clones, roughly 90% of them found once; the top ten carry approximately 1.6%. The chain recombines TRBV6-5 with TRBJ2-7; D gene unclear. The sample consisted of peripheral blood, taken after pregnancy. The TCR sequence derives from a female donor with multiple sclerosis, enrolled in a pregnancy study. This CDR3 reads CASSSTVFYEQYF. CDR3 bases: TGTGCCAGCAGCAGTACAGTATTCTACGAGCAGTACTTC.